The rows below give T cell receptor beta chains drawn from one sample of a study of graft-versus-host responses after intestinal transplantation. Here immunoSEQ multiplex PCR was the method, and the copy in TCRdb shows in-frame clones only, minus some. The table records 15,000 to 20,000 clones, roughly 33% of them present only once. The material sequenced was alloreactive CD4+ T cells from a mixed lymphocyte reaction culture, taken before transplantation. All receptors come from a human patient who was an organ donor for intestinal transplantation. Each CDR3 is given with its conserved first and last residue. Fields, in order: CDR3 DNA, CDR3 protein, J gene, clone size, V gene, D gene. The D gene is left open where the match is weak. Only part of the rows carry a size: once, few, many, or a class if the clone is expanded.

CDR3nt: TGCGCCAGCAGCCCGACAAGCGGGAGCTTAGCGGAGCAGTTCTTC; CDR3aa: CASSPTSGSLAEQFF; j_gene: TRBJ2-1; abundance: .; v_gene: TRBV4-3; d_gene: TRBD2
CDR3nt: TGTGCCAGCAGCTTGGGACTGCCGAACACTGAAGCTTTCTTT; CDR3aa: CASSLGLPNTEAFF; j_gene: TRBJ1-1; abundance: medium-sized; v_gene: TRBV5-5; d_gene: .
CDR3nt: TGTGCCAGCAGCGTTGCAGGGGGTACCGAGCAGTACTTC; CDR3aa: CASSVAGGTEQYF; j_gene: TRBJ2-7; abundance: few; v_gene: TRBV9; d_gene: TRBD1
CDR3nt: TGTGCCAGCAGCTTAGATGGGGGGAGAGGACAGCCCCAGCATTTT; CDR3aa: CASSLDGGRGQPQHF; j_gene: TRBJ1-5; abundance: few; v_gene: TRBV7-2; d_gene: .
CDR3nt: TGTGCTAGCCGGGACAGGGGCGGAGAGACCCAGTACTTC; CDR3aa: CASRDRGGETQYF; j_gene: TRBJ2-5; abundance: .; v_gene: TRBV7-7; d_gene: TRBD1
CDR3nt: TGTGCCAGCAAAAGGCAGGGGAGGTCAGATACGCAGTATTTT; CDR3aa: CASKRQGRSDTQYF; j_gene: TRBJ2-3; abundance: few; v_gene: TRBV27; d_gene: .
CDR3nt: TGTGCCAGCAGCCCCTGGACAGGGGGAGGTAGTGGAAACACCATATATTTT; CDR3aa: CASSPWTGGGSGNTIYF; j_gene: TRBJ1-3; abundance: .; v_gene: TRBV7-9; d_gene: TRBD1
CDR3nt: TGCAGTGCTAGAGCCGCCTATCCGCAGTATTTT; CDR3aa: CSARAAYPQYF; j_gene: TRBJ2-3; abundance: .; v_gene: TRBV20-1; d_gene: .
CDR3nt: TGTGCCAGCAGCCAAGCCCCGTCAGGGAGCCCAGATACGCAGTATTTT; CDR3aa: CASSQAPSGSPDTQYF; j_gene: TRBJ2-3; abundance: .; v_gene: TRBV14; d_gene: .
CDR3nt: TGTGCCAGCAGTTTCTCGGGCTATGGCTACACCTTC; CDR3aa: CASSFSGYGYTF; j_gene: TRBJ1-2; abundance: few; v_gene: TRBV28; d_gene: .
CDR3nt: TGCGCCAGCAGCTTGTTTGACAGGGCAGAGACCCAGTACTTC; CDR3aa: CASSLFDRAETQYF; j_gene: TRBJ2-5; abundance: .; v_gene: TRBV5-1; d_gene: TRBD1
CDR3nt: TGTGCCAGCAGTGGGGTAAACCCCTTCCCCCAAGAGACCCAGTACTTC; CDR3aa: CASSGVNPFPQETQYF; j_gene: TRBJ2-5; abundance: few; v_gene: TRBV2; d_gene: .
CDR3nt: TGTGCCAGCAGCTTGGGCGGCGCGGGAAGGACCGGGGAGCTGTTTTTT; CDR3aa: CASSLGGAGRTGELFF; j_gene: TRBJ2-2; abundance: .; v_gene: TRBV7-2; d_gene: .